The TCR beta chain described here comes from a study of blood T cell repertoires in COVID-19. Turning to the study itself: Collection of acute and convalescent COVID-19 samples took place in the United States, Italy and Spain. From T cells, B-cell-depleted T cells, or PBMCs came the material, which was cDNA or gDNA.

In the source study's methods: Nucleated cell number was recorded as an estimate derived from reference gene primer amplification. TCRdb keeps only in-frame clones here, not all; method: immunoSEQ multiplex PCR. V and J calls and clone size are given by that table; D and trimming were obtained from the DNA. This table has roughly 80,000 clones, under 85% appearing once. V lost 6 bases to trimming and J lost 6 bases; unmatched junction nucleotides: 5. The CDR3 consists of 13 residues. Looked up from germline, CDR1 is MNHEY and CDR2 is SVGAGI. The sample taken for sequencing was peripheral blood. This TCR was sampled from a human donor in a cohort sampled during active COVID-19. The chain couples TRBV6-5 to TRBJ1-5, with TRBD1 identical over 7 bases. The CDR3 region has the DNA TGTGCCAGCAGGCATGGGACAGCTCAGCCCCAGCATTTT. Encoded protein: CASRHGTAQPQHF.